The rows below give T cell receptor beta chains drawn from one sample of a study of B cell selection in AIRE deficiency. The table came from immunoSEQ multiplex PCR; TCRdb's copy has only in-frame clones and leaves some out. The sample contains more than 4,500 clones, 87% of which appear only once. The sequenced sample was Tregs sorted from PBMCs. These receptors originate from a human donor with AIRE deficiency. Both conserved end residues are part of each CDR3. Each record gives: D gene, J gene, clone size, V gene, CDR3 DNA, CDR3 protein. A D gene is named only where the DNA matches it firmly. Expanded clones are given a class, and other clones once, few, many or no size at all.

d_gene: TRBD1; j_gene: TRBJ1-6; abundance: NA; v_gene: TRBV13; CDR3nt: TGTGCCAGCAGCCTTCGACAGGGGGCCGGCTCCTATAATTCACCCCTCCACTTT; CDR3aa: CASSLRQGAGSYNSPLHF
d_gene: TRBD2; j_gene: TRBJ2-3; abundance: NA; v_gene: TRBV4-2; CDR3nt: TGTGCCAGCAGCCAAGGACTAGCGGGGGCCCGCGGAGATACGCAGTATTTT; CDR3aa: CASSQGLAGARGDTQYF
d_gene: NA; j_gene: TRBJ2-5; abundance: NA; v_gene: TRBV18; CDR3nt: TGTGCCAGCTCAAATATCGTATCGGAGACCCAGTACTTC; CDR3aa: CASSNIVSETQYF
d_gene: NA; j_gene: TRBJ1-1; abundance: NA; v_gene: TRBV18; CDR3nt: TGTGCCAGCTCACCAGAGTTGGGATCCACTGAAGCTTTCTTT; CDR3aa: CASSPELGSTEAFF
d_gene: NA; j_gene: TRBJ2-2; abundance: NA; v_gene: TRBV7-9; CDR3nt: TGTGCCAGCAGCCCCAGGGGCGGGGAGCTGTTTTTT; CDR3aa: CASSPRGGELFF
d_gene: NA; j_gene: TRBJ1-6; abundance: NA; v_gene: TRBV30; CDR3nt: TGTGCCTGGAGTGTACGTGGGTTTGTGGGCATTTCACCCCTCCACTTT; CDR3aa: CAWSVRGFVGISPLHF
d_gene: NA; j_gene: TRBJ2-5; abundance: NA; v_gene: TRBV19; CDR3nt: TGTGCCAGTAGTAGGACAGCCCAAGAGACCCAGTACTTC; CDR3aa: CASSRTAQETQYF
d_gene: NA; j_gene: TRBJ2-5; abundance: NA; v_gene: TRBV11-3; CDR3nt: TGTGCCAGCAGCTTAGATCGAGAGACCCAGTACTTC; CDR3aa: CASSLDRETQYF
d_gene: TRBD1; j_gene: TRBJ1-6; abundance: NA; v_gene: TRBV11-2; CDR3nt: TGTGCCAGCAGCTTCGGACAGGGAGGTCATTCACCCCTCCACTTT; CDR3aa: CASSFGQGGHSPLHF
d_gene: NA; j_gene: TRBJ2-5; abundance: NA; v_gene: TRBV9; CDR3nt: TGTGCCAGCAGCGCCGGGACTTTTCAAGAGACCCAGTACTTC; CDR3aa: CASSAGTFQETQYF
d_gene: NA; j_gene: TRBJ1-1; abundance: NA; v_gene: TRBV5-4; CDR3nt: TGTGCCAGCAGCAAAGGCGGGTCGGCCACTGAAGCTTTCTTT; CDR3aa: CASSKGGSATEAFF
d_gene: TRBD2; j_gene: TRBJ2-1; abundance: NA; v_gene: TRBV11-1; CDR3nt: TGTGCCAGCAGGCGGGGGGCCTCCCTCGATGAGCAGTTCTTC; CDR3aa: CASRRGASLDEQFF
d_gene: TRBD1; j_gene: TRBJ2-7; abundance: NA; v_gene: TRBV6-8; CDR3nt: TGTGCCAGCGGGACAGGCCTGAACGAGCAGTACTTC; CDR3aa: CASGTGLNEQYF
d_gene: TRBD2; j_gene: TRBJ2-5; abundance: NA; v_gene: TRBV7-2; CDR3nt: TGTGCCAGCAGCCAAAGCGGGGGGCTCGAGACCCAGTACTTC; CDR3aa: CASSQSGGLETQYF
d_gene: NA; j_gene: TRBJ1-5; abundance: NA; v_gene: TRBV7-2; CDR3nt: TGTGCCAGCAGCCGGAACACCGGACAGCCCCAGCATTTT; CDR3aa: CASSRNTGQPQHF
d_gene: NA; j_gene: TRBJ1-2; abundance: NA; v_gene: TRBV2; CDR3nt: TGTGCCAGCAGTGAGGCGGGCTACACCTTC; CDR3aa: CASSEAGYTF
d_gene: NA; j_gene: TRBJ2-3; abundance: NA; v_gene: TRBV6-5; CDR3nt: TGTGCCAGCAGTTTCGCGGGTTACACAGATACGCAGTATTTT; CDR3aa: CASSFAGYTDTQYF
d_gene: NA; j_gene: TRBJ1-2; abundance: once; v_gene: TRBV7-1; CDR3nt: TGTGCCAGCAGCCAAGGGGGGCTGAATGGCTACACCTTC; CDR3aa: CASSQGGLNGYTF
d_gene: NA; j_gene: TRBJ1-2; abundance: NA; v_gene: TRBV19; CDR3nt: TGTGCCAGTAAACTCGGCAGGGAGGAAGGCTACACCTTC; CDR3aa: CASKLGREEGYTF
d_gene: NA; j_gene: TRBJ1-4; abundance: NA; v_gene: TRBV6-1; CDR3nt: TGTGCCAGCAGCCGGGTGACAGGATACGATGAAAAACTGTTTTTT; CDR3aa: CASSRVTGYDEKLFF
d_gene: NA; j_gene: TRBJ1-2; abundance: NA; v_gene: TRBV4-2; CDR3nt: TGTGCCAGCAGCCAAGTAGAGTACGCTAACTATGGCTACACCTTC; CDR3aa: CASSQVEYANYGYTF
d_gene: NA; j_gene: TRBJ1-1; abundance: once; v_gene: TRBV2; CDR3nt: TGTGCCAGCAGTGAAACTTTCCTAAACACTGAAGCTTTCTTT; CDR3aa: CASSETFLNTEAFF
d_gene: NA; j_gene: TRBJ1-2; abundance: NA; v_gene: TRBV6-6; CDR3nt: TGTGCCAGCAGTTACGCAGTTTCCTATGGCTACACCTTC; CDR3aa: CASSYAVSYGYTF
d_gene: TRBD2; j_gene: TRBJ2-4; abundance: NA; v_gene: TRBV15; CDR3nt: TGTGCCACCAGCAGCCCTAGCGGGAGTTCGACCAAAAACATTCAGTACTTC; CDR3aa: CATSSPSGSSTKNIQYF
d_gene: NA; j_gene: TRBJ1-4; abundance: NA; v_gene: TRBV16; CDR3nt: TGTGCCAGCAGCCAAGTGACGGGGGAAAAACTGTTTTTT; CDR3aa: CASSQVTGEKLFF
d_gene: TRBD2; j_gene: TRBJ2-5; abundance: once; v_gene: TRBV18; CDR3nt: TGTGCCAGCTCCCGCGGGGGGGCCCAAGAGACCCAGTACTTC; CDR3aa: CASSRGGAQETQYF
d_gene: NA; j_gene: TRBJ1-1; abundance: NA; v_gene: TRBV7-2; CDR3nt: TGTGCCAGCAGCTCCCGACCGAACACTGAAGCTTTCTTT; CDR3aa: CASSSRPNTEAFF
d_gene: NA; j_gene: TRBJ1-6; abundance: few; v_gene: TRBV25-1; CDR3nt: TGTGCCAGCAGTCACGGACGGATTAATTCACCCCTCCACTTT; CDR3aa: CASSHGRINSPLHF
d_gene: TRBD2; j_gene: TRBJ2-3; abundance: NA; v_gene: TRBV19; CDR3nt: TGTGCCAGTACTAAGCGGGGGCAATTTAGCACAGATACGCAGTATTTT; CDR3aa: CASTKRGQFSTDTQYF
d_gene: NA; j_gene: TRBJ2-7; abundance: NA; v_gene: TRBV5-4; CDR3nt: TGTGCCAGCAGCTTGGTTACCAGGAAAGGCTCCTACGAGCAGTACTTC; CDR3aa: CASSLVTRKGSYEQYF
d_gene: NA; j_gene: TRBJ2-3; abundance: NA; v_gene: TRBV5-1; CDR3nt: TGCGCCAGCAGCTTGGACGGGCGAAGCACAGATACGCAGTATTTT; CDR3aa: CASSLDGRSTDTQYF
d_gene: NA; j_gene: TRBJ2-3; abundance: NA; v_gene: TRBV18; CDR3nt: TGTGCCAGCTCACCAATACAAGATACGCAGTATTTT; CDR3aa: CASSPIQDTQYF
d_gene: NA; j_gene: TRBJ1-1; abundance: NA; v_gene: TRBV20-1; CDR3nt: TGCAGTGCTGGGAGGAGCACTGAAGCTTTCTTT; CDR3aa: CSAGRSTEAFF
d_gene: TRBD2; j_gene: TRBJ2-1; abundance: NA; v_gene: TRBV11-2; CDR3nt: TGTGCCAGCAGCTCGGGACTAGCGGGGGTTGAGCAGTTCTTC; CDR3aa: CASSSGLAGVEQFF
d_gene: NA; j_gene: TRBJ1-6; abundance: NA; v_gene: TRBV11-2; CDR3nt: TGTGCCAGCACCTCCCGAGCCAATGCACCCCTCCACTTT; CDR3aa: CASTSRANAPLHF